Listed below are T cell receptor beta chains from one sample, sequenced in a study of cytomegalovirus exposure and HLA in healthy donors. Assay used: immunoSEQ multiplex PCR; TCRdb lists only in-frame clones, some missing. The sample records around 250,000 clones, 90% being singletons. Sequencing was performed on PBMCs. Every receptor here comes from a young woman in good health and CMV-seronegative. Each CDR3 is given without its conserved first and last residue. The order of the fields is J gene, V gene, CDR3 protein.

TRBJ1-2	TRBV10-2	ASREQGVDGYGYT
TRBJ2-3	TRBV6-5	ASSFSGGGADTQY
TRBJ2-3	TRBV15	ATSRDAADTQY
TRBJ2-7	TRBV2	ASVDSGSSYEQY
TRBJ1-6	TRBV2	ASGATGSPLH
TRBJ2-7	TRBV7-3	ASSPGTSSSEQY
TRBJ1-6	TRBV27	ASSLSAYYNSPLH
TRBJ2-3	TRBV5-4	ASSWTSGGTDTQY
TRBJ2-3	TRBV12-2	ASRSLQGPTDTQY
TRBJ2-1	TRBV14	ASSQPRSLSSYNEQF
TRBJ1-5	TRBV28	ASSPSQAPDNQPQH
TRBJ2-3	TRBV11-1	ASSLARRLAGFTDTQY
TRBJ1-6	TRBV14	ASSQAGVDSPLH
TRBJ1-2	TRBV6-6	ASSFGGDYGYT
TRBJ2-1	TRBV5-4	ASSLVGTGDNEQF
TRBJ2-1	TRBV30	AWSTGLAGRNEQF
TRBJ2-3	TRBV5-1	ASSLETTSTDTQY
TRBJ1-6	TRBV15	ATRSAGFNSPLH
TRBJ1-1	TRBV5-1	ASSLDEGVNTEAF
TRBJ1-3	TRBV9	ASSGRSYSGNTIY
TRBJ1-2	TRBV5-8	ASSRSTGGYGYT
TRBJ2-4	TRBV14	ASSQDPGENIQY
TRBJ1-2	TRBV5-6	ASSIRDTINYGYT
TRBJ2-5	TRBV5-4	ASSPTGGAGGGETQY
TRBJ1-1	TRBV2	ASSLQGVNTEAF
TRBJ1-2	TRBV5-1	ASSLGGQVDGYT
TRBJ1-1	TRBV11-2	ASSLETGSNSEAF
TRBJ1-3	TRBV28	ASSFLVVGPSSGNTIY
TRBJ1-5	TRBV4-1	ASSQERGADSNQPQH
TRBJ1-5	TRBV7-2	ASSAPQGLGQPQH
TRBJ1-4	TRBV28	ASSLQYAEKLF
TRBJ2-1	TRBV5-1	ASRDSLYNEQF
TRBJ2-2	TRBV6-5	ASGTRQGLTGELF
TRBJ1-1	TRBV14	ASSQEGDRGLQTEAF
TRBJ2-2	TRBV5-1	ASSKRGQGSGTGELF
TRBJ2-3	TRBV7-3	ASSLRAGNRDTQY
TRBJ1-6	TRBV19	ASSIAEYVDSPLH
TRBJ2-3	TRBV7-3	ASSLTGHYTDTQY
TRBJ2-5	TRBV5-1	ASSTENDRGRFGQETQY
TRBJ1-5	TRBV6-5	ASHFGQTNQPQH
TRBJ2-1	TRBV6-5	ASSYLGTSYNEQF
TRBJ1-4	TRBV27	ASSITQGGGEKLF
TRBJ2-1	TRBV6-1	ASSILAGGYNEQF
TRBJ1-2	TRBV5-4	ASRSPGGASGYT
TRBJ2-3	TRBV2	ASSGLAGHPDTQY
TRBJ2-1	TRBV7-9	ASKTGYNEQF
TRBJ1-6	TRBV28	ASSLTGPSPLH
TRBJ1-3	TRBV4-3	ASSQDGTGSGNTIY
TRBJ2-7	TRBV4-1	ASSQGESGRGYEQY
TRBJ1-5	TRBV10-2	ASSGDRGNQPQH
TRBJ2-3	TRBV5-1	ASSTGQTTDTQY
TRBJ2-3	TRBV5-6	ASRLSGADTQY
TRBJ2-5	TRBV2	ASSEEGTSGEY